This entry lists 24 T cell receptor beta chains sequenced from one sample in a study of blood T cell repertoires in COVID-19. Some clones are missing from TCRdb's copy, which holds only in-frame ones; the method was immunoSEQ multiplex PCR. This sample has almost 70,000 clones; about nine tenths occur once, and the top ten carry 5.5% to 7%. Sequenced material: peripheral blood. These receptor sequences come from a woman in her 70s with acute or convalescent COVID-19.

The V and J genes are TRBV30 and TRBJ1-2; the match to TRBD1 covers 7 bases. The CDR3 loop spans 12 amino acids. Germline lookup yields CDR1 GTSNPN and CDR2 SVGIG (reference sequence). The ends lost 5 bases at V and 6 bases at J; junction bases unmatched: 6. CDR3 nucleotide sequence: TGTGCCTGGCACAGGGGAATTGATGGCTACACCTTC. This encodes CAWHRGIDGYTF.

V is TRBV7-3 and J is TRBJ1-5; D is unclear. CDR1 and CDR2 (germline): SGHTA, FQGTGA. Trimming cost V 1 base and J 7 bases, with 8 bases left between them. This CDR3 has 13 residues. The CDR3 region is CASSLSQEQPQHF. The CDR3 DNA follows: TGTGCCAGCAGCTTAAGTCAGGAACAGCCCCAGCATTTT.

This clone was detected once. The V gene is TRBV19, the J gene TRBJ2-6; 9 bases are a match to TRBD1. J was trimmed by 6 bases and V by 6 bases; bases with no gene match: 9. In germline, CDR1 is LNHDA, CDR2 SQIVND (reference sequence). The CDR3 contains 16 residues. The CDR3 spells CASSLGQGSAANVLTF. Here the CDR3 DNA reads TGTGCCAGTAGCCTGGGACAGGGTTCAGCGGCCAACGTCCTGACTTTC.

The V gene is TRBV5-1, the J gene TRBJ1-5; D is undetermined. Germline V lookup: CDR1 SGHRS, CDR2 YFSETQ. The CDR3 extends over 13 amino acids. Trimming pared 4 bases from V and 3 bases from J, leaving 8 bases between. The CDR3 DNA sequence: TGCGCCAGCAGCAGCTCTCCCAATCAGCCCCAGCATTTT. This gives the protein CASSSSPNQPQHF.

This chain uses TRBV19 with TRBJ2-1; TRBD1 agrees at 8 bases. After removal of 3 bases from V and 0 bases from J, the junction contained 19 bases not matched to a gene. There are 21 residues in the CDR3. In germline, CDR1 is LNHDA, CDR2 SQIVND (reference sequence). In DNA form, the CDR3 reads TGTGCCAGTAGTATCGGGGTCTCCGGGACAGGATACTCATACTCCTACAATGAGCAGTTCTTC. It encodes CASSIGVSGTGYSYSYNEQFF.

CDR3 sequence reads: CASSFSGTGGHGYTF. In DNA form, the CDR3 reads TGTGCCAGCAGCTTTTCCGGGACAGGGGGGCATGGCTACACCTTC. V and J are TRBV7-2 and TRBJ1-2; TRBD1 matches 11 bases. CDR1 is SGHTA and CDR2 is FQGNSA in the germline V gene. The trim removed 3 bases at V and 6 bases at J, leaving 6 bases unmatched. The CDR3 is made up of 15 amino acids.

V and J are TRBV4-1 and TRBJ2-3; tentative D call: TRBD2 (6 bases). This CDR3 is 17 amino acids long. Germline lookup yields CDR1 MGHRA and CDR2 YSYEKL. V was shortened by 1 base and J by 7 bases, with 21 bases between the two germline ends. CDR3 DNA sequence: TGCGCCAGCAGCCAAGTCGACTTGGGTCTAGCGTTTAATACGCAGTATTTT. This sequence encodes CASSQVDLGLAFNTQYF.

The chain carries TRBV28 and TRBJ2-5, with D possibly matching TRBD1 (6 bases). The germline V and J ends were trimmed by 2 bases and 4 bases, with 14 bases remaining between them. This CDR3 has 15 residues. From germline, CDR1 is MDHEN and CDR2 SYDVKM. CDR3 DNA sequence: TGTGCCAGCAGTTTAGGGAGCAGGGGCAGAGAGACCCAGTACTTC. Its translation is CASSLGSRGRETQYF. Full variable domain (outside the CDR3, taken from reference TRBV28 and TRBJ2-5): DVKVTQSSRYLVKRTGEKVFLECVQDMDHENMFWYRQDPGLGLRLIYFSYDVKMKEKGDIPEGYSVSREKKERFSLILESASTNQTSMYLCASSLGSRGRETQYFGPGTRLLVL.

The J gene is TRBJ1-4, the V gene TRBV3-1 (or the pseudogene TRBV3-2), with 8 bases identical to TRBD1. In germline, CDR1 is LGHDT, CDR2 YNNKEL (reference sequence). The V segment lost 1 base and the J segment 7 bases; nucleotides outside the gene matches: 14. The CDR3 is made up of 18 amino acids. The CDR3 region has the DNA TGTGCCAGCAGCCAAGTCCGGGGAAGTCAGGGGGCGCGTGAAAAACTGTTTTTT. This gives the protein CASSQVRGSQGAREKLFF.

V and J are TRBV6-5 and TRBJ1-1, with TRBD1 matching 7 bases. The CDR3 runs to 14 residues. Germline CDR1 is MNHEY and CDR2 is SVGAGI. J lost 0 bases, V lost 8 bases, and 6 bases had no gene match. CDR3 in DNA: TGTGCCAGCTCCAGGGACAGCATGAACACTGAAGCTTTCTTT. This codes for CASSRDSMNTEAFF.

This rearrangement joins TRBV4-1 to TRBJ1-3; tentatively, D is TRBD1 (5 bases). V dropped 0 bases and J dropped 2 bases, with 14 bases sitting between them. The CDR3 runs 17 residues. Germline V lookup: CDR1 MGHRA, CDR2 YSYEKL. The CDR3 DNA is TGCGCCAGCAGCCAAGACGAAGGGGTACATCCTGGAAACACCATATATTTT. This codes for CASSQDEGVHPGNTIYF.

The sample holds one count of this clone. The gene calls are TRBV12-5 and TRBJ2-1, with 8 nucleotides matching TRBD2. The CDR3 contains 17 residues. Per the germline V gene, CDR1 is LGHNT and CDR2 is FRNRAP. With 0 bases clipped from V and 7 bases from J, the junction kept 11 bases outside the gene matches. Written as DNA, the CDR3 is TGTGCTAGTGGTTTGGTGTTCGGTTATAGCGGGGAAAATGAGCAGTTCTTC. Protein: CASGLVFGYSGENEQFF.

The CDR3 nucleotides read TGTGCCAGCAGTTTCGGCGGGAGCGTGAATGAGCAGTTCTTC. As protein: CASSFGGSVNEQFF. The J gene is TRBJ2-1, the V gene TRBV28; 7 positions agree with TRBD2. The CDR3 extends over 14 amino acids. V was pared by 3 bases and J by 7 bases, with 6 bases of the junction left unmatched. Germline CDR1 MDHEN, CDR2 SYDVKM.

CDR3 sequence: CASSIGQGEKLFF. Here the CDR3 DNA reads TGTGCCAGCAGTATAGGACAGGGTGAAAAACTGTTTTTT. J is TRBJ1-4 and V is TRBV14, with 8 bases matching TRBD1. In germline, CDR1 is SGHDN, CDR2 FVKESK. The CDR3 is 13 amino acids. The trim removed 6 bases at V and 7 bases at J, leaving 4 bases unmatched.

J is TRBJ2-1 and V is TRBV11-2; 9 bases are shared with TRBD1. This CDR3 contains 15 residues. Unmatched junction bases numbered 3, after V lost 5 bases and J lost 1 base. Germline V gene data show CDR1 as SGHAT and CDR2 as FQNNGV. CDR3 DNA: TGTGCCAGCAGCGTGGACAGGGGTTCCTACAATGAGCAGTTCTTC. This encodes CASSVDRGSYNEQFF.

Only one count was recorded for this clone. V and J are TRBV19 and TRBJ2-1, with D possibly TRBD1 on 5 matching bases. In germline, CDR1 is LNHDA, CDR2 SQIVND (reference sequence). The V gene lost 7 bases and the J gene lost 7 bases, with 14 bases spanning the gap. CDR3 size: 13 residues. The CDR3 spells CASTPTRGNEQFF. The CDR3 region has the DNA TGTGCCAGTACCCCGACAAGGGGTAATGAGCAGTTCTTC. Combining the CDR3 with reference TRBV19 and TRBJ2-1 gives the whole variable domain DGGITQSPKYLFRKEGQNVTLSCEQNLNHDAMYWYRQDPGQGLRLIYYSQIVNDFQKGDIAEGYSVSREKKESFPLTVTSAQKNPTAFYLCASTPTRGNEQFFGPGTRLTVL.

The chain couples TRBV5-1 to TRBJ1-2; TRBD1 aligns across 9 bases. CDR1 and CDR2 from the germline V gene are SGHRS and YFSETQ. The junction had 10 bases not matched to a gene; V was cut back by 2 bases and J by 8 bases. The CDR3 has 15 amino acids. The DNA for the CDR3 is TGCGCCAGCAGCTTATCACAGGGGGCGCAAGGAGGCTACACCTTC. This encodes CASSLSQGAQGGYTF.

This sequence joins TRBV18 and TRBJ1-2; D remains ambiguous. CDR1 is KGHSH and CDR2 is LQKENI in the germline V gene. The CDR3 contains 11 residues. Trimming cost V 2 bases and J 7 bases, with 5 bases left between them. CDR3 in amino acids: CASSPAVGYTF. For the CDR3, the DNA is TGTGCCAGCTCACCAGCGGTTGGCTACACCTTC.

The genes are TRBV19 and TRBJ1-5; 9 bases line up with TRBD1. Germline values: CDR1 LNHDA, CDR2 SQIVND (reference sequence). With V trimmed by 6 bases and J by 6 bases, 6 bases remained unmatched. CDR3 length: 14 amino acids. CDR3 DNA: TGTGCCAGTAGCTCCGGGACAGGGAGTCAGCCCCAGCATTTT. The encoded protein is CASSSGTGSQPQHF.

The genes are TRBV5-8 and TRBJ1-1; D is perhaps TRBD1 (5 bases). V was trimmed by 0 bases and J by 5 bases, leaving 8 bases between them. CDR3 length: 13 amino acids. The V gene's germline CDR1 is SGHTS and CDR2 YDEGEE. For the CDR3, the DNA is TGTGCCAGCAGCTTGGACAGGCGGACTGAAGCTTTCTTT. Amino acid sequence: CASSLDRRTEAFF.

In this sample, this clone turned up once. The chain has TRBV5-1 and TRBJ1-2; tentatively, D is TRBD1 (6 bases). This CDR3 comprises 15 residues. Per the germline V gene, CDR1 is SGHRS and CDR2 is YFSETQ. The ends were cut back, 2 bases at V and 5 bases at J, with 16 bases in the middle. DNA of the CDR3: TGCGCCAGCAGCTTTGAGGGGGACCTTAGATATGGCTACACCTTC. It specifies CASSFEGDLRYGYTF.

This clone was seen a single time. V usage is TRBV27 and J usage is TRBJ2-2, with D possibly being TRBD1 (5 bases). Per germline, CDR1 MNHEY and CDR2 SMNVEV (reference sequence). The CDR3 is 15 residues long. Trimming cost V 2 bases and J 8 bases, with 15 bases left between them. The CDR3 DNA sequence: TGTGCCAGCAGTTTAATGGCCTCAGGGTATGGGGAGCTGTTTTTT. Translating it yields CASSLMASGYGELFF.

The rearrangement links TRBV5-1 to TRBJ2-1, with D possibly matching TRBD1 (5 bases). This CDR3 region has 14 residues. V lost 1 base to trimming and J lost 8 bases, with 13 bases between them. The germline gives CDR1 SGHRS, CDR2 YFSETQ. The CDR3 sequence is CASSLIRDFDEQFF. DNA for the CDR3: TGCGCCAGCAGCTTGATCAGGGATTTTGATGAGCAGTTCTTC.

The V gene is TRBV29-1, the J gene TRBJ1-1; TRBD1 agrees at 11 bases. This CDR3 spans 13 amino acids. Trimming at V came to 8 bases and at J to 5 bases, leaving 7 bases not matched to a gene. Per the germline V gene, CDR1 is SQVTM and CDR2 is ANQGSEA. The DNA for the CDR3 is TGCAGCACTTGGACAGGGGGCTCAACTGAAGCTTTCTTT. Translating gives CSTWTGGSTEAFF.